Following are 7 T cell receptor beta chains from one sample sequenced in a study of CD8 T cells in Susac syndrome. Reverse transcription of 0.5 to 1 ug RNA used random hexamers. Via MiXCR, TCRdb re-called the immunoSEQ multiplex PCR reads, giving one row per CDR3 protein. The sample lists some 70,000 distinct CDR3 sequences, about 94% occurring once. Sequencing input: CD8+ T cells from PBMCs. These TCRs come from a human donor with multiple sclerosis.

V usage is TRBV6-1 and J usage is TRBJ1-6; TRBD1 might be the D (5 bases). Germline V gives CDR1 MNHNS, CDR2 SASEGT. Trimming shortened V by 9 bases and J by 7 bases, and 19 bases separated the two germline ends. This CDR3 contains 15 residues. CDR3 nucleotides: TGTGCCAGTGGATTGCCGGGACCGATCAATTCACCCCTCCACTTT. Translated, it gives CASGLPGPINSPLHF.

The chain is built from TRBV12-3 or TRBV12-4 and TRBJ2-1; D not resolved. V was clipped by 5 bases and J by 13 bases, with 18 bases between them. CDR3 size: 13 residues. CDR3 DNA: TGTGCCAGCAGTCACATTCTTAGAGCCGAACAGTTCTTC. This sequence encodes CASSHILRAEQFF.

The rearrangement links TRBV6-5 to TRBJ2-2, with 7 bases that match TRBD2. Germline CDR1 reads MNHEY; CDR2 reads SVGAGI. CDR3 length equals 15 residues. With V trimmed by 2 bases and J by 1 base, 1 base remained unmatched. The CDR3 protein is CASSYGGGNTGELFF. As DNA, the CDR3 is TGTGCCAGCAGTTACGGCGGGGGGAACACCGGGGAGCTGTTTTTT.

Points on this clonotype: At one boundary the junction diverges from the germline segment, which might be a read error. The CDR3 here is CASSLALGERAF. In DNA, the CDR3 is TGTGCCAGCAGTTTAGCGCTCGGTGAGAGGGCCTTT. This sequence joins TRBV12-3 or TRBV12-4 and TRBJ1-1; no firm D call. The CDR3 has 12 amino acids.

The genes are TRBV15 and TRBJ2-1, with 12 positions matching TRBD2. Germline CDR1 LNHNV, CDR2 YYDKDF (reference sequence). V was clipped by 1 base and J by 7 bases; unmatched bases: 5. The CDR3 totals 16 residues. The CDR3 sequence: CATSRGLAGDGNEQFF. The CDR3, as DNA: TGTGCCACCAGCAGAGGACTAGCGGGAGACGGGAATGAGCAGTTCTTC. Variable domain in full (rest from reference TRBV15 and TRBJ2-1): DAMVIQNPRYQVTQFGKPVTLSCSQTLNHNVMYWYQQKSSQAPKLLFHYYDKDFNNEADTPDNFQSRRPNTSFCFLDIRSPGLGDTAMYLCATSRGLAGDGNEQFFGPGTRLTVL.

This chain uses TRBV28 with TRBJ2-5; D remains ambiguous. V lost 5 bases and J 4 bases, leaving 17 bases between the germline ends. The CDR3 has 15 residues. CDR1 MDHEN and CDR2 SYDVKM come from the germline V gene. In DNA, the CDR3 is TGTGCCAGCAGTCCCAGACTTGACCGCACAGAGACCCAGTACTTC. Its protein product is CASSPRLDRTETQYF.

The V and J genes are TRBV5-4 and TRBJ2-5; unclear D gene. CDR3 length: 13 amino acids. Trimming took 4 bases from V and 8 from J, leaving 15 bases between them. The germline gives CDR1 SGHNT, CDR2 YYREEE (reference sequence). This chain's CDR3 is CASSPSTLETQYF. DNA for the CDR3: TGTGCCAGCAGCCCGTCCACCCTAGAAACCCAGTACTTC.